This TCR beta chain comes out of a study of T-cell reconstitution after alpha-beta-depleted transplantation in children. Trimming cost V 1 base and J 2 bases, with 14 bases left between them. Germline V lookup: CDR1 SGHNT, CDR2 YENEEA. CDR3 length: 16 amino acids. Unique molecular identifiers featured in how the TCRbeta library was prepared. TCRdb reanalysed the PCR reads using MiXCR and keeps one entry per CDR3 protein. This sample yields 250,000 to 400,000 distinct CDR3 sequences, of which around 25% are seen a single time; 10% to 11% belongs to the top ten. The source is a male patient younger than 18 who had a stem cell transplant for acute lymphoblastic leukemia, so the T cells may come from the graft donor. This sequence joins TRBV11-3 and TRBJ2-5; D tentatively fits TRBD1 or TRBD2 (6 bases each). The input for sequencing was PBMCs, mostly from graft donor cells, taken 180 days after TCRalphabeta/CD19-depleted stem cell transplant. CDR3 sequence reads: CASSLGPKGGQETQYF. CDR3 DNA sequence: TGTGCCAGCAGCTTAGGACCCAAGGGGGGTCAAGAGACCCAGTACTTC. The whole variable domain, remainder taken from reference TRBV11-3 and TRBJ2-5, is EAGVVQSPRYKIIEKKQPVAFWCNPISGHNTLYWYLQNLGQGPELLIRYENEEAVDDSQLPKDRFSAERLKGVDSTLKIQPAELGDSAVYLCASSLGPKGGQETQYFGPGTRLLVL.